This TCR beta chain was identified in a study of T cells after yellow fever vaccination. UMIs and a universal primer site were added when TCR cDNA was made by 5'RACE template switching. TCRdb processed the 5' RACE reads anew with MiXCR; each CDR3 protein has one entry. The sample has under 300,000 distinct CDR3 sequences; 6.9% are singletons. The CDR3 runs 14 residues. V was clipped by 10 bases and J by 0 bases, with 13 bases between them. This clonotype was counted a few times. Its specificity is unknown. Study results and limitations: Researchers report a weaker secondary response that nonetheless peaked faster, day 5 versus 15. Abundant clonotypes from the bulk population could get into FACS-sorted repertoires as contaminants. Across the CD4 and CD8 compartments, a small share of clonotypes was present in both.

The chain employs TRBV12-3 or TRBV12-4 and TRBJ2-1; no definite D call. Source: CD4+ T cells sorted from PBMCs, taken 15 days after the yellow fever booster vaccination. The origin of this receptor is a man younger than 45 who received the YFV17D yellow fever vaccine. As DNA, the CDR3 is TGTGCCATATCGAAGGTCGACTCCTACAATGAGCAGTTCTTC. It translates to CAISKVDSYNEQFF.